This TCR beta chain was documented in a study of cytomegalovirus exposure and HLA in healthy donors (dated by TCRdb to about 2017). Looking at the study overall: A later analysis indicated that the 95 to 150 validation repertoires were generated on the platform also employed for the 720 or so repertoires of the first cohort. The aim of the study was to test whether cataloging public T cell receptors could identify signatures of past pathogen exposure. Besides the first cohort of roughly 660 subjects, a separate validation cohort made up of over 95 different subjects was used. The study combined high-throughput TCR immunosequencing, statistical association of individual TCRs with disease status, and machine learning to predict cytomegalovirus infection status.

The method was the immunoSEQ multiplex PCR assay. The source study handled its data this way. A statistical classification framework was developed to diagnose cytomegalovirus status using the catalog of TCR beta chain sequences. TCRdb carries this immuneACCESS record with in-frame sequences only. Its versions omit some clonotypes, under half of them owing to an unresolved V gene in the studies checked, with the rest unexplained. That table is the source of V, J and clone size, and D and trimming were worked out from the DNA. This sample is represented by a few hundred thousand clones; around 89% of them were singletons. The ten largest clones represent 0.92% of the sample. Study-wide findings and limitations: Most TCR sequences were observed very rarely across donors, whereas some public TCRs were present in many individuals. It was suggested by the authors that the approach could potentially be generalized to other disease states and immunological phenotypes. The study listed approximately 160 TCR beta chains as associated with cytomegalovirus. The classifier was reported to diagnose cytomegalovirus status with high specificity and sensitivity in both the original and validation cohorts. In vitro tests confirmed that a few of the cytomegalovirus-associated TCR beta chains recognize cytomegalovirus antigens. A later analysis lacked HLA typing for the validation cohort, so it scored co-occurrence in that cohort across all 120 or so repertoires. A later analysis found that TCRs clustered in the first cohort also tended to co-occur in the 120 validation repertoires, with 94% of cluster scores above 0.

As regards this clone: The antigen it binds to is not known. No base quality values were provided; no much bigger clone lies one nucleotide off.

The germline V end is reduced by 5 bases and the J end by 10 bases; junction bases left unmatched: 10. CDR1 MNHEY and CDR2 SVGAGI are derived from the germline V gene. The CDR3 sequence holds 14 residues, the cysteine and phenylalanine included. Only the CDR3 region is kept as DNA, spanning 42 bases read in frame from base 1. Separate from the approximately 670-subject first cohort, the validation cohort of 90 to 150 subjects was the group to which the donors belonged. The origin of this receptor is a young woman in good health and CMV-seronegative. Rearrangement joined TRBV6-5 to TRBJ2-3, with TRBD2 identical over 9 junction bases. Sample: PBMCs. The DNA sequence follows: TGTGCCAGCAGTGACCTTAGCGGGAGTGCTGCGCAGTATTTT. It is translated as CASSDLSGSAAQYF.